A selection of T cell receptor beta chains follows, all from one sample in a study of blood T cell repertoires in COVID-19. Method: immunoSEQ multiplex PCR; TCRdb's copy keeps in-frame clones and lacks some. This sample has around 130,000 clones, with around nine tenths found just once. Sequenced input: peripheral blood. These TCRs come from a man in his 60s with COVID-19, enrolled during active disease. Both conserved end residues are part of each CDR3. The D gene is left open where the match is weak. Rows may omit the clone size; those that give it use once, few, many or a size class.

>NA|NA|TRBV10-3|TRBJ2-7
CAISEVEVGEQYF
TGTGCCATCAGTGAGGTGGAGGTGGGAGAGCAGTACTTC
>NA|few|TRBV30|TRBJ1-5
CAWSVTADPGGPQHF
TGTGCCTGGAGTGTAACGGCGGACCCGGGGGGGCCCCAGCATTTT
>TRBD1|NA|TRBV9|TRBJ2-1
CASSAIRDRTNEQFF
TGTGCCAGCAGCGCCATCCGGGACAGGACCAATGAGCAGTTCTTC
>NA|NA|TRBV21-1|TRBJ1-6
CASNWAGGDDSPLHF
TGTGCCAGCAACTGGGCAGGGGGCGATGATTCACCCCTCCACTTT
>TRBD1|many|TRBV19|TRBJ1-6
CASGQGVNSPLHF
TGTGCCAGTGGACAGGGGGTGAATTCACCCCTCCACTTT
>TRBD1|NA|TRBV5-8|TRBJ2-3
CASSSRTGGFTQYF
TGTGCCAGCAGCTCTCGGACAGGGGGGTTTACGCAGTATTTT
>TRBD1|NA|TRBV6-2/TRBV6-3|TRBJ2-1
CASSYQGALGLNEQFF
TGTGCCAGCAGTTACCAGGGGGCCTTAGGATTGAATGAGCAGTTCTTC
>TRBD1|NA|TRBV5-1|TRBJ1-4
CASSLAGTGMDEKLFF
TGCGCCAGCAGCTTGGCAGGGACAGGGATGGATGAAAAACTGTTTTTT
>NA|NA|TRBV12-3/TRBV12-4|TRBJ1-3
CASRRDSGNTIYF
TGTGCCAGCAGGCGGGACTCTGGAAACACCATATATTTT
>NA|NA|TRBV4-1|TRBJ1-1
CASSRGFTGLMNTEAFF
TGCGCCAGCAGCCGGGGTTTTACAGGCCTTATGAACACTGAAGCTTTCTTT
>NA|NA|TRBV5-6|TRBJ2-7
CASSSIVEVEQYF
TGTGCCAGCAGCTCAATAGTCGAAGTCGAGCAGTACTTC
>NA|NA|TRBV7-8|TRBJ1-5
CASSQTGIDAQPQHF
TGTGCCAGCAGCCAAACAGGGATCGACGCGCAGCCCCAGCATTTT